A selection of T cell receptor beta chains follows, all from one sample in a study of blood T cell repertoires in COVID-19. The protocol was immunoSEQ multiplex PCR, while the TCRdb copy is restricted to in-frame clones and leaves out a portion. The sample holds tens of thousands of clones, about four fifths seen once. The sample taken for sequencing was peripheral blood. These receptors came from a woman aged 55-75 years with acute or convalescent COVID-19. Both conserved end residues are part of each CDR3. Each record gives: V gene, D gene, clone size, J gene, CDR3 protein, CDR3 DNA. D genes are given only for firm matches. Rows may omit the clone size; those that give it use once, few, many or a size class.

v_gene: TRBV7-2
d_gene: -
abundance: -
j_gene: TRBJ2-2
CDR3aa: CASSPTGTPPTGELFF
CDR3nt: TGTGCCAGCAGCCCGACGGGGACTCCCCCCACCGGGGAGCTGTTTTTT

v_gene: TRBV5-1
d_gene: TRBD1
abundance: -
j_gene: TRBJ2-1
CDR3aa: CASSLDRGRENEQFF
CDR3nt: TGCGCCAGCAGCCTAGACAGGGGGCGGGAGAATGAGCAGTTCTTC

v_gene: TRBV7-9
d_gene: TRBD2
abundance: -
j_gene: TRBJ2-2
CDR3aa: CASSLGLAGTGELFF
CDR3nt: TGTGCCAGCAGCTTAGGACTAGCGGGCACCGGGGAGCTGTTTTTT

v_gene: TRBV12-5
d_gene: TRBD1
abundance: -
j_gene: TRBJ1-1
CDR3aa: CASGTDRGHVTEAFF
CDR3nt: TGTGCTAGTGGGACGGACAGGGGGCATGTCACTGAAGCTTTCTTT

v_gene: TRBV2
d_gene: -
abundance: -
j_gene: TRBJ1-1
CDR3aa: CASSESSIWGQGRSEAFF
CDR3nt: TGTGCCAGCAGTGAATCATCTATCTGGGGTCAGGGGCGGTCTGAAGCTTTCTTT

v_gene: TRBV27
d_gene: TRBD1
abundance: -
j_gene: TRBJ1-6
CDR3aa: CASRRLDRDNSPLHF
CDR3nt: TGTGCCAGCAGACGACTTGACAGGGATAATTCACCCCTCCACTTT

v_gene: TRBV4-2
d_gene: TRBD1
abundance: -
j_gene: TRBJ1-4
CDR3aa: CASSQVGDSEKLFF
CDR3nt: TGTGCCAGCAGCCAAGTAGGGGACAGCGAAAAACTGTTTTTT

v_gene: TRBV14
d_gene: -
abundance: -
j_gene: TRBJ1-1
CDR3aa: CASSPRGPNTEAFF
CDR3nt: TGTGCCAGCAGCCCCAGGGGACCGAACACTGAAGCTTTCTTT

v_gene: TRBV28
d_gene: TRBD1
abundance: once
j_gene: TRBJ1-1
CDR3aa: CASSSSGTGGRNTEAFF
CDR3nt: TGTGCCAGCAGCTCCTCCGGGACAGGGGGCCGGAACACTGAAGCTTTCTTT

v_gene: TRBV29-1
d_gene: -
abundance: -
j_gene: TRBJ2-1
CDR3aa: CSVGRPGYNEQFF
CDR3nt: TGCAGCGTTGGCCGGCCAGGGTACAATGAGCAGTTCTTC

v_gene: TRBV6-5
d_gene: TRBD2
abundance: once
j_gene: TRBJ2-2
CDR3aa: CASSTTSGRAGELFF
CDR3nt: TGTGCCAGCAGTACAACTAGCGGTCGGGCCGGGGAGCTGTTTTTT

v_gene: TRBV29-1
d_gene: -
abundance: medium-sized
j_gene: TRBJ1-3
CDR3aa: CSVEGVVGNTIYF
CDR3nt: TGCAGCGTTGAAGGCGTGGTTGGAAACACCATATATTTT

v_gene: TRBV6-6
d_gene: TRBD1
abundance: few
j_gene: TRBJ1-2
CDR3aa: CASSGTGGNYGYTF
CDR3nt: TGTGCCAGCAGCGGGACAGGGGGTAATTATGGCTACACCTTC

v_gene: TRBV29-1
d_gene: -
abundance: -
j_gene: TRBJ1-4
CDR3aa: CSVAPTGLGEKLFF
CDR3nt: TGCAGCGTTGCCCCCACAGGGTTAGGTGAAAAACTGTTTTTT

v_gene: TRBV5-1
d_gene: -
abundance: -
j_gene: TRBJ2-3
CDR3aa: CASSIADASTDTQYF
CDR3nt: TGCGCCAGCAGTATAGCGGATGCTAGCACAGATACGCAGTATTTT

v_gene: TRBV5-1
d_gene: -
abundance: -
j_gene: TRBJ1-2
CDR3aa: CASSLGQGQVYGYTF
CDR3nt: TGCGCCAGCAGCTTGGGGCAGGGTCAGGTTTATGGCTACACCTTC

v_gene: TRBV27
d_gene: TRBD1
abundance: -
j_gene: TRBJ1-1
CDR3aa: CASGGGQGNTEAFF
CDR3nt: TGTGCCAGCGGGGGGGGACAGGGGAACACTGAAGCTTTCTTT

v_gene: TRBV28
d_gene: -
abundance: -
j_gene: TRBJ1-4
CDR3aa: CATLPSGSNEKLFF
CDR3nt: TGTGCCACCCTCCCCTCCGGGAGTAATGAAAAACTGTTTTTT

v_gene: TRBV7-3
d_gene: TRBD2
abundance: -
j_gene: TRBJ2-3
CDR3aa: CASSLMSGGKNTQYF
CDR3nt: TGTGCCAGCAGCTTAATGAGCGGGGGGAAAAATACGCAGTATTTT

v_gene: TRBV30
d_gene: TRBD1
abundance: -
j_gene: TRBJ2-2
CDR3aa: CAWRADRGKNTGELFF
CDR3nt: TGTGCCTGGAGGGCTGACAGGGGGAAGAACACCGGGGAGCTGTTTTTT

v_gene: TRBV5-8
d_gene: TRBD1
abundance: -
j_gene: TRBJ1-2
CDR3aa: CASSSWGTGERNYGYTF
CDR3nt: TGTGCCAGCAGCTCTTGGGGTACAGGGGAAAGGAACTATGGCTACACCTTC

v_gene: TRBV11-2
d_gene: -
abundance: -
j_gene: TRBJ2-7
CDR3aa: CASSLDGGASSYEQYF
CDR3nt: TGTGCCAGCAGCTTAGATGGCGGGGCTAGCTCCTACGAGCAGTACTTC

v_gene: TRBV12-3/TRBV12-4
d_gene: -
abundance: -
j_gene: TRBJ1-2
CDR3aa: CASSPFPHYGYTF
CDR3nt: TGTGCCAGCAGTCCCTTCCCCCACTATGGCTACACCTTC

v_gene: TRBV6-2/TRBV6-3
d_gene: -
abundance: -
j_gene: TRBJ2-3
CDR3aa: CASSQQGPDTQYF
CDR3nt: TGTGCCAGCAGCCAACAGGGCCCAGATACGCAGTATTTT

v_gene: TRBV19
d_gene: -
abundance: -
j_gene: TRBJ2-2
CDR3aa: CASSTQVGTGELFF
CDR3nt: TGTGCCAGTAGTACTCAGGTCGGCACCGGGGAGCTGTTTTTT

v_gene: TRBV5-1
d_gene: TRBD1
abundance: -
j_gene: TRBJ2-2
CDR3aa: CASSYRQGATGELFF
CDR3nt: TGCGCCAGCAGCTATCGACAGGGGGCAACCGGGGAGCTGTTTTTT

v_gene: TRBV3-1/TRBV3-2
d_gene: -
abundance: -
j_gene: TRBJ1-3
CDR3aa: CASSQGADGSGNTIYF
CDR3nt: TGTGCCAGCAGCCAAGGTGCGGATGGGTCTGGAAACACCATATATTTT

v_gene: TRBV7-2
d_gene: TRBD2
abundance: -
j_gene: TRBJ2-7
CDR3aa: CASSLVGAGGPEGEQYF
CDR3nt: TGTGCCAGCAGCTTAGTGGGAGCGGGGGGGCCCGAGGGCGAGCAGTACTTC

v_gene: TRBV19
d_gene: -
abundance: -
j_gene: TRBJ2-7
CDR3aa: CASSIVSRGEQYF
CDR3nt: TGTGCCAGTAGTATTGTATCACGGGGGGAGCAGTACTTC

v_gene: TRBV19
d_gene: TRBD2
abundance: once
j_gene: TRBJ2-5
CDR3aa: CASSAPGGKGQETQYF
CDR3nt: TGTGCCAGTAGTGCGCCGGGGGGGAAAGGTCAAGAGACCCAGTACTTC

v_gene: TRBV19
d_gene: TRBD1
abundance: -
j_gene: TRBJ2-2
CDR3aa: CASNRGQPGELFF
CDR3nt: TGTGCCAGTAACAGGGGACAGCCCGGGGAGCTGTTTTTT

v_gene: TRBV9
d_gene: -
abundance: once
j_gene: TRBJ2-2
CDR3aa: CASSVATRTNTGELFF
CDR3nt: TGTGCCAGCAGCGTAGCTACTAGAACGAACACCGGGGAGCTGTTTTTT

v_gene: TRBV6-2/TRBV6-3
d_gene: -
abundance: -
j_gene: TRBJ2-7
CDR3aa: CASSYRGWIESYEQYF
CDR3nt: TGTGCCAGCAGTTATCGGGGTTGGATTGAATCCTACGAGCAGTACTTC

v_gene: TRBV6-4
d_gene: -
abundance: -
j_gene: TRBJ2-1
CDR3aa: CASSDSAVSSYNEQFF
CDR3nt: TGTGCCAGCAGTGACTCGGCGGTAAGCTCCTACAATGAGCAGTTCTTC

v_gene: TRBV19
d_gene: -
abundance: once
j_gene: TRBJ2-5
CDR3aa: CASSIKQSQETQYF
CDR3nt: TGTGCCAGTAGTATTAAACAGAGTCAAGAGACCCAGTACTTC

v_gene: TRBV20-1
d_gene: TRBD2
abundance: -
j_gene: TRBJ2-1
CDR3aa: CSACVAGGYNEQFF
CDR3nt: TGCAGTGCTTGTGTAGCGGGGGGTTACAATGAGCAGTTCTTC

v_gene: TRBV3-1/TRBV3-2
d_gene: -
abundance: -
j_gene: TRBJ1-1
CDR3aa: CASSQKYIMNTEAFF
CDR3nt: TGTGCCAGCAGCCAAAAGTACATCATGAACACTGAAGCTTTCTTT

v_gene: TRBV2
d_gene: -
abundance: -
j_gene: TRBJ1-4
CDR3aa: CASSRPDAATNEKLFF
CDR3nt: TGTGCCAGCAGTCGGCCGGATGCGGCAACTAATGAAAAACTGTTTTTT

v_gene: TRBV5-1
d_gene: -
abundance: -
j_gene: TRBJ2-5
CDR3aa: CASSSDPREETQYF
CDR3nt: TGCGCCAGCAGCTCAGACCCGCGGGAAGAGACCCAGTACTTC

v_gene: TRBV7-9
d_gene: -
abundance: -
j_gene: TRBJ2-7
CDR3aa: CASSRGISYEQYF
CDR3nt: TGTGCCAGCAGCCGAGGGATCTCCTACGAGCAGTACTTC

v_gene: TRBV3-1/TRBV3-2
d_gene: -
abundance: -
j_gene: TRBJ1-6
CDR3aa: CASSLQVNNSPLHF
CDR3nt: TGTGCCAGCAGCCTCCAGGTGAATAATTCACCCCTCCACTTT

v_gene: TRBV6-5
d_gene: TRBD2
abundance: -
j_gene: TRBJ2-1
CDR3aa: CASSYRGDNEQFF
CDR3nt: TGTGCCAGCAGTTATCGGGGGGACAATGAGCAGTTCTTC

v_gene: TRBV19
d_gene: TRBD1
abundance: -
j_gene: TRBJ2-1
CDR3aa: CASSTQGAGSDEQFF
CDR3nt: TGTGCCAGTAGTACCCAGGGGGCGGGGTCCGATGAGCAGTTCTTC

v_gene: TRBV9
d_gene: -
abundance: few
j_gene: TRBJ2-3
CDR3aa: CASSVGGPSTDTQYF
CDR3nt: TGTGCCAGCAGCGTAGGGGGGCCTAGCACAGATACGCAGTATTTT

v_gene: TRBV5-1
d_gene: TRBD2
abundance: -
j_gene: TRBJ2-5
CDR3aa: CASSLGGRTSGEKETQYF
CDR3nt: TGCGCCAGCAGCTTGGGGGGGAGGACTAGCGGAGAGAAAGAGACCCAGTACTTC

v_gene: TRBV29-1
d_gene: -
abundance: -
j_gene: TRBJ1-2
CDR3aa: CSVDARQDYGYTF
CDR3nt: TGCAGCGTTGATGCCCGGCAGGATTATGGCTACACCTTC

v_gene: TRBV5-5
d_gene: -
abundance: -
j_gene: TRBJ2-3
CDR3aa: CASSLVRSYTDTQYF
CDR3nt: TGTGCCAGCAGCTTGGTTAGGAGTTACACAGATACGCAGTATTTT

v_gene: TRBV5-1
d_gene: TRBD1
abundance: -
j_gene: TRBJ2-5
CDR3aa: CASSLESRTGETQYF
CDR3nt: TGCGCCAGCAGCTTGGAAAGTCGGACAGGAGAGACCCAGTACTTC

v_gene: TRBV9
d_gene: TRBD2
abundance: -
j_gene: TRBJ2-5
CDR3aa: CASSVTSGQETQYF
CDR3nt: TGTGCCAGCAGCGTTACTAGCGGCCAAGAGACCCAGTACTTC

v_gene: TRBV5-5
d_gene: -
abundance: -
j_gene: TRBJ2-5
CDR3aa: CASSFGRGFQETQYF
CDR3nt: TGTGCCAGCAGTTTCGGCAGGGGATTTCAAGAGACCCAGTACTTC

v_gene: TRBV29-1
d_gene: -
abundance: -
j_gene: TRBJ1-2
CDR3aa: CSVDIRANYGYTF
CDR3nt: TGCAGCGTTGACATCAGGGCCAACTATGGCTACACCTTC

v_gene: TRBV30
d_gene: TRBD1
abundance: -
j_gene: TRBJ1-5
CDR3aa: CAWGGQGGRNQPQHF
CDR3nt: TGTGCCTGGGGGGGACAGGGAGGTCGGAATCAGCCCCAGCATTTT

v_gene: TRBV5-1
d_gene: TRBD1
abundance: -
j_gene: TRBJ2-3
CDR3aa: CASSFTGGRNTDTQYF
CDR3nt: TGCGCCAGCAGCTTTACAGGGGGGCGGAACACAGATACGCAGTATTTT

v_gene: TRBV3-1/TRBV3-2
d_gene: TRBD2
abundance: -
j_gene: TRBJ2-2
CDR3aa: CASSQGRAGANTGELFF
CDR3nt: TGTGCCAGCAGCCAAGGGAGAGCGGGGGCGAACACCGGGGAGCTGTTTTTT

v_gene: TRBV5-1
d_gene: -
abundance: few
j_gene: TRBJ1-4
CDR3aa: CASSRTIGATNEKLFF
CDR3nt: TGCGCCAGCAGCCGGACAATCGGTGCAACTAATGAAAAACTGTTTTTT

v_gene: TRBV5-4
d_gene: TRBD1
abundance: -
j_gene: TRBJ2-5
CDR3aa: CASSPWFRGRETQYF
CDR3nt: TGTGCCAGCAGCCCCTGGTTTAGGGGGCGAGAGACCCAGTACTTC

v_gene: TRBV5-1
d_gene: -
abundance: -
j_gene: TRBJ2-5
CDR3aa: CASSLVAETQYF
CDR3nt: TGCGCCAGCAGCTTGGTAGCCGAGACCCAGTACTTC

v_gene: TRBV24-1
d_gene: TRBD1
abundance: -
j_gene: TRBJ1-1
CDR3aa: CATRGTGKNTEAFF
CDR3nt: TGTGCCACCAGAGGGACAGGAAAGAACACTGAAGCTTTCTTT

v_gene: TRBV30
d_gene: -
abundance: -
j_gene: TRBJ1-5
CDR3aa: CAWSVGGDQPQHF
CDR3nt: TGTGCCTGGAGTGTAGGGGGGGATCAGCCCCAGCATTTT

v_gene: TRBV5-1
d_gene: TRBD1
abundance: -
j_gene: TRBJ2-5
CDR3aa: CASSLPGQGVGETQYF
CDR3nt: TGCGCCAGCAGCTTGCCCGGACAGGGCGTGGGAGAGACCCAGTACTTC